The T cell receptor beta chain under discussion was sequenced for a study of T cells in Graves' hyperthyroidism and ophthalmopathy. Study-level points and caveats: Most clonotypes expanded in the thyroid (above 0.001) were also present in blood.

Deletions cut 3 bases from V and 6 bases from J, with 12 bases between. This CDR3 is 13 amino acids long. Germline CDR1 is DFQATT and CDR2 is SNEGSKA (reference sequence). Regions amplified from RNA transcripts were the TCR beta CDR3 regions. An initial round of RT-PCR targeting the TCR CDR3 relied on the HTBI primer set. A single record per CDR3 protein comes from TCRdb applying MiXCR to the multiplex PCR reads. The data hold approximately 320,000 distinct CDR3 sequences, with around 16% observed a single time. Details on this clonotype: The antigen is undetermined.

The definition of stable Graves' hyperthyroidism was no ophthalmopathy progression within 18 months. The clonotype originates from a man between 25 and 39 years old with Graves' hyperthyroidism. Input material: blood. The rearrangement joins TRBV20-1 to TRBJ1-5; D might be TRBD1 (5 bases). The CDR3 loop reads CSARGWGGQPQHF. CDR3 coding DNA: TGCAGTGCTAGGGGGTGGGGCGGTCAGCCCCAGCATTTT.